This T cell receptor beta chain was identified during a study of PD-1 blockade in classical Hodgkin lymphoma. Study-wide background: Nivolumab was administered to patients intravenously at 3 mg/kg every 2 weeks. Study outcomes and limitations: Before treatment, TCR diversity in newly diagnosed patients was reportedly lower than in healthy donors. Whatever underlies the repertoire differences (possibly disease activity or prior therapy) remains undefined.

V lost 0 bases and J lost 2, with 12 bases in between. The CDR3 contains 15 residues. CDR1 SGHRS and CDR2 YFSETQ come from the germline V gene. Comment on this clone: Its antigen is unidentified.

Produced via immunoSEQ multiplex PCR; TCRdb's table is partial and in-frame only. The sample has approximately 98,000 clones; roughly nine tenths are singletons. Each and every patient relapsed after autologous stem cell transplantation, and patients got differing brentuximab vedotin exposure. The rearrangement joins TRBV5-1 to TRBJ2-7, with unresolved D. The source of this sequence is a human donor with classical Hodgkin lymphoma. The specimen comprised peripheral blood mononuclear cells (PBMCs), sampled before the second cycle of nivolumab. CDR3 nucleotides: TGCGCCAGCAGCTTGGTTGGGATCAAAACCTACGAGCAGTACTTC. Protein: CASSLVGIKTYEQYF. Using reference TRBV5-1 and TRBJ2-7 for the parts outside the CDR3, the full variable domain is KAGVTQTPRYLIKTRGQQVTLSCSPISGHRSVSWYQQTPGQGLQFLFEYFSETQRNKGNFPGRFSGRQFSNSRSEMNVSTLELGDSALYLCASSLVGIKTYEQYFGPGTRLTVT.